Here is one T cell receptor beta chain with its context. TCRdb keeps only in-frame clones here, not all; method: immunoSEQ multiplex PCR. The sample yields 70,000 to 75,000 clones, roughly 84% seen once. The CDR3 is 15 amino acids. Germline-derived CDR1 and CDR2 are MGHRA and YSYEKL. V was pared by 0 bases and J by 9 bases, with 15 bases between. This record comes from a study of control samples from healthy donors and cancer patients. Specimen: blood. The clonotype comes from a woman aged 45-65 years in good health. This chain connects TRBV4-1 to TRBJ1-3; weak D call: TRBD1 (6 bases). CDR3 residues: CASSQDEAGVVTIYF. DNA of the CDR3: TGCGCCAGCAGCCAAGATGAAGCAGGGGTCGTCACCATATATTTT.